This entry concerns a single T cell receptor beta chain. This receptor's antigen is unknown. The sequencing machine was a NextSeq 550. The Human TCR Profiling Kit (MiLaboratory) was used to prepare UMI-labeled 5' RACE TRB cDNA libraries. cDNA synthesis used the entire amount of extracted RNA, and PCR amplification then used the entire amount of cDNA produced. The libraries were made side by side, with each library going through the same number of PCR cycles. The authors' pipeline ran thus. MIGEC and MiXCR extracted about 53,000 +/- 10,000 unique UMI-labeled TRB cDNA molecules per library, requiring at least two reads per UMI. On average, about 40,000 +/- 10,000 functional in-frame TRB CDR3 nucleotide clonotypes lacking stop codons were found per library. After each sample was downsampled to 5000 UMI-labeled TRB molecules, VDJtools was used to calculate diversity metrics such as normalized Shannon-Wiener and Chao1. Clonotype-size-weighted physicochemical properties of the central five CDR3 residues (interaction energy, strength, volume and Kidera factor 4) were computed in VDJtools. The reads, reprocessed by TCRdb, yield one row per CDR3 protein sequence and no DNA. The V and J calls and clone size are TCRdb's, not the authors'. The table for this sample records over 100,000 distinct CDR3 sequences. 0.45% to 0.6% of the sample goes to the ten largest clones.

The sample belongs to a study of CXCR3-negative and CXCR3-positive naive CD8 T cells (dated 2019 in TCRdb). Regarding the complete study: In total, roughly 150 million TRB reads were obtained, or roughly 1.5 +/- 0.3 million reads per library. The TRBV-TRBJ cluster analysis covered naive subsets from 5 or 6 donors and memory cells from 3 donors. Diversity and physicochemical repertoire analyses covered some ten donors pooled from two independent experiments. The paper's findings and limits, for the study overall: Surface CD5, linked to self-reactivity in mice, was comparable between naive subsets; TCR interaction strength was therefore also inferred from TRB CDR3 physicochemical properties. Compared with CXCR3-negative naive cells, CXCR3-positive naive cells had TRB CDR3s with higher hydrophobicity (lower Kidera factor 4), lower energy, and higher strength and volume indices. Comparably high repertoire diversity was found in both naive subsets, whereas much lower repertoire diversity was found in memory CD8+ T cells. Similar TRBV-TRBJ usage was shown by naive CXCR3-negative and CXCR3-positive cells from the same donor, whereas distinct patterns were shown by memory cells. CXCR3 expression partially decreased after cryopreservation, so most assays used freshly isolated PBMCs.

The CDR3, from cysteine to phenylalanine, totals 15 residues. No coding sequence is recorded. In the germline V gene, CDR1 corresponds to MNHEY and CDR2 to SVGEGT. Each CD8+ T cell subset was flow-sorted in triplicate, with roughly 330,000 cells per subset placed directly into RLT lysis buffer. Naive CD8+ T cells were defined stringently as CD45RO-CCR7+CD27+CD95- to exclude memory contaminants. Using standard density gradient centrifugation, peripheral blood mononuclear cells were isolated from buffy coats. Naive CXCR3-negative and CXCR3-positive CD8+ T cells were flow-sorted using a FACSAria III. Total RNA was extracted from sorted cells with an RNeasy Mini Kit.

The V gene is TRBV6-2 or TRBV6-3 and the J gene is TRBJ1-6; TCRdb indicates TRBD1, and absent DNA this call remains unverified. This clonotype originated in a human donor in good health. Some clones in this sample may be carry-over from other donors' samples. Source material: naive CXCR3- CD8+ T cells from blood. The meaning of the sample's cell subset or site label: CD45RO-CCR7+CD27+CD95- naive CD8+ T cells lacking CXCR3 (TNR3-). The CDR3 sequence is CASSDRQAGNSPLHF.